This T cell receptor beta chain is from a study of regulatory T cells in long-lasting Graves disease. This clonotype was detected many times. TCR beta libraries were built with iRepertoire HTBI primers and Arm-PCR of CDR3 regions. TCRdb recomputed calls from the multiplex PCR reads with MiXCR, one row per CDR3 protein. The sample includes 680,000 or so distinct CDR3 sequences, approximately 15% of them seen just once. Noted time point: newly diagnosed GD, antithyroid drugs for less than 3 months. PBMCs were the source of the RNA used for TCR sequencing. Into tubes containing EDTA, about 9 milliliters of peripheral blood were drawn. Germline V lookup: CDR1 SEHNR, CDR2 FQNEAQ (reference sequence). Germline trimming cut 5 bases from V and 0 bases from J; bases unmatched to any gene: 6. The CDR3 loop spans 15 amino acids. These records were also assigned to another study, of T cells in Graves' hyperthyroidism and ophthalmopathy.

This clonotype was obtained from a woman aged 25 to 39 with Graves disease. The sample consisted of peripheral blood mononuclear cells (PBMCs), taken at new diagnosis, from a patient treated with antithyroid drugs. This rearrangement joins TRBV7-9 to TRBJ1-1, with TRBD1 identical over 7 bases. CDR3 loop: CASSPPGTVNTEAFF. The CDR3 DNA sequence: TGTGCCAGCAGCCCGCCCGGGACAGTGAACACTGAAGCTTTCTTT.